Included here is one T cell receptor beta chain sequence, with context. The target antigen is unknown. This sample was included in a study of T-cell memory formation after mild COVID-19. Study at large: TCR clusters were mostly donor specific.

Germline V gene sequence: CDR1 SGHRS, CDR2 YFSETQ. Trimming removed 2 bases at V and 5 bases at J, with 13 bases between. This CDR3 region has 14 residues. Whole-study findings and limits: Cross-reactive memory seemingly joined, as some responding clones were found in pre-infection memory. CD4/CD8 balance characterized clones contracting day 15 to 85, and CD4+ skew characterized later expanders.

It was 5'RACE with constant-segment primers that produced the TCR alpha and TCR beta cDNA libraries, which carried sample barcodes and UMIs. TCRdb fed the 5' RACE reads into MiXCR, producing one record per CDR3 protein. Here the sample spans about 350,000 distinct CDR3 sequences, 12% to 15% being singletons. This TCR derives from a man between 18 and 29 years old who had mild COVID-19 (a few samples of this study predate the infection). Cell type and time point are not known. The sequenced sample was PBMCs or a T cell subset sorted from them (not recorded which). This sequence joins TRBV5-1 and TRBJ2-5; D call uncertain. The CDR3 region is CASSFETPRETQYF. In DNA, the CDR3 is TGCGCCAGCAGCTTCGAGACTCCTAGGGAGACCCAGTACTTC. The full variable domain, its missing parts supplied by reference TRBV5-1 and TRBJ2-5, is KAGVTQTPRYLIKTRGQQVTLSCSPISGHRSVSWYQQTPGQGLQFLFEYFSETQRNKGNFPGRFSGRQFSNSRSEMNVSTLELGDSALYLCASSFETPRETQYFGPGTRLLVL.